The 5 T cell receptor beta chains reported below all come from one sample, sequenced in a study of a mutant IDH1 vaccine in newly diagnosed glioma. Time point described: week 23, last vaccination. The content of each vaccine dose was 300 ug of mutant IDH1 20-mer peptide, and topical imiquimod accompanied it. No antigen is known for these receptors. The protocol was immunoSEQ multiplex PCR, while the TCRdb copy is restricted to in-frame clones and leaves out a portion. Counted here are around 40,000 clones, under 80% occurring once; the ten biggest clones make up roughly 4.8%. The sample in question was PBMCs, obtained from a glioma patient whose treatment included an IDH1 peptide vaccine. Receptors were obtained from a man aged 50-60 years with glioma.

The chain recombines TRBV7-9 with TRBJ2-5; D not resolved. This CDR3 spans 11 amino acids. CDR1 and CDR2 from the germline V gene are SEHNR and FQNEAQ (reference sequence). Between the trimmed V and J ends, which lost 4 bases and 5 bases, there was a span of 5 bases. This CDR3 is CASSSSETQYF. The CDR3 DNA reads as TGTGCCAGCAGCTCATCGGAGACCCAGTACTTC.

The sample holds one count of this clone. The chain employs TRBV6-5 and TRBJ2-7; the match to TRBD1 covers 10 bases. Germline-derived CDR1 and CDR2 are MNHEY and SVGAGI. The CDR3 length is 13 residues. Trimming at V came to 5 bases and at J to 6 bases, leaving 4 bases not matched to a gene. CDR3 in DNA: TGTGCCAGCAGTCGACAGGGGGCGAGCGAGCAGTACTTC. Protein sequence: CASSRQGASEQYF.

The gene calls are TRBV7-2 and TRBJ2-5; 9 bases match TRBD2. CDR3 length: 17 amino acids. V lost 4 bases, J lost 4 bases, and 13 bases stayed unmatched. Germline CDR1 SGHTA, CDR2 FQGNSA. CDR3 sequence reads: CASSSRPRAGGGETQYF. CDR3 coding DNA: TGTGCCAGCAGCTCCCGCCCTAGGGCGGGGGGGGGAGAGACCCAGTACTTC.

The genes are TRBV11-2 and TRBJ2-1; D is unresolved. Germline V gene lookup returns CDR1 SGHAT and CDR2 FQNNGV. The CDR3 is 12 residues long. The V end was cut by 4 bases, the J end by 5 bases, with 6 bases between. The CDR3 spells CASSSINNEQFF. CDR3 bases: TGTGCCAGCAGCTCCATAAACAATGAGCAGTTCTTC.

The genes are TRBV5-6 and TRBJ2-5; D is possibly TRBD2 (6 bases). The tail of the sequence fits TRBJ2-7 better, so the J call may be wrong. This CDR3 contains 15 residues. CDR1 SGHDT and CDR2 YYEEEE come from the germline V gene. CDR3 protein: CASSSFPAAGYEQYF. In DNA, the CDR3 is TGTGCCAGCAGCTCCTTTCCGGCGGCGGGATACGAGCAGTACTTC.